The following is a T cell receptor beta chain sequence with its context. This specimen comes from a study of blood T cell repertoires in COVID-19. V shed 8 bases and J shed 5 bases, with 21 bases lying between them. CDR3 length: 15 residues. Germline loops: CDR1 SQVTM, CDR2 ANQGSEA. Authors' data handling: By means of reference gene primer amplification, nucleated cell counts were estimated. Clones were read by immunoSEQ multiplex PCR, and TCRdb kept only the in-frame ones, dropping some. V and J calls and clone size are copied from that table; D and trimming were computed from the DNA. This table has under 250,000 clones, 85% to 90% appearing once.

The origin of this receptor is a man aged 60 to 69 with acute or convalescent COVID-19. The sample taken for sequencing was peripheral blood. The rearrangement links TRBV29-1 to TRBJ2-2; D is perhaps TRBD2 (6 bases). CDR3 nucleotides: TGCAGCTCGGGCGATGGGACGGCGGGGACCGGGGAGCTGTTTTTT. Translating it yields CSSGDGTAGTGELFF.